These 16 T cell receptor beta chains share one sample of origin, sequenced in a study of shared clonotypes between healthy human individuals. The assay was immunoSEQ multiplex PCR, and TCRdb's table has in-frame clones only and misses some. The sample lists 630,000 or so clones; roughly 98% were seen once. Positive CCR7 selection of CD45RO-negative cells yielded the naive CD8 cells, and terminally differentiated effector memory CD45RA+ cells were excluded. The sample taken for sequencing was naive CD8+ T cells sorted from blood. The receptors were sampled from a man aged 30-40 years in good health.

J is TRBJ2-7 and V is TRBV6-1, with 8 bases lining up with TRBD2. Germline CDR1 is MNHNS and CDR2 is SASEGT. The CDR3 contains 16 residues. Trimming removed 0 bases from V and 2 bases from J; junction bases left unmatched: 6. The CDR3 sequence is CASSEAGWREAYEQYF. CDR3 sequence (DNA): TGTGCCAGCAGTGAAGCAGGTTGGCGGGAGGCCTACGAGCAGTACTTC.

This clone was picked up one time. The rearrangement links TRBV19 to TRBJ2-7, with TRBD1 matching 9 bases. The V gene's germline CDR1 is LNHDA and CDR2 SQIVND (reference sequence). The ends lost 3 bases at V and 4 bases at J; junction bases unmatched: 10. The length of the CDR3 is 16 residues. This chain's CDR3 is CASSIQVGDRGYEQYF. The CDR3 DNA follows: TGTGCCAGTAGTATTCAGGTCGGCGACAGGGGGTACGAGCAGTACTTC.

V is TRBV27 and J is TRBJ2-3, with D unclear. Trimming left V 6 bases short and J 2 bases short, with 3 bases between. Germline V CDR1 and CDR2: MNHEY, SMNVEV (reference sequence). The CDR3 spans 11 residues. The CDR3 reads CASRDTDTQYF. In nucleotides, the CDR3 is TGTGCCAGCAGGGACACAGATACGCAGTATTTT.

A single count supports this clone. The rearrangement links TRBV7-8 to TRBJ2-7; D remains ambiguous. Looked up from germline, CDR1 is SGHVS and CDR2 is FQNEAQ. The CDR3 is 14 residues long. Trimming left V 2 bases short and J 3 bases short, with 11 bases between. The CDR3 DNA reads TGTGCCAGCAGCTTAAGGCTAGAATTCTACGAGCAGTACTTC. It yields the protein CASSLRLEFYEQYF.

The rearrangement joins TRBV7-3 to TRBJ2-1; D tentatively fits TRBD1 or TRBD2 (5 bases each). Germline V gene sequence: CDR1 SGHTA, CDR2 FQGTGA. CDR3 size: 15 residues. The V end lost 5 bases, the J end lost 4 bases, and 15 bases lay between the germline ends. For the CDR3, the DNA is TGTGCCAGCAGCCCCGATTGGGGCGGGTACAATGAGCAGTTCTTC. It specifies CASSPDWGGYNEQFF.

The chain recombines TRBV4-1 with TRBJ1-2; D is undetermined. The CDR3 consists of 13 residues. V lost 0 bases and J 4 bases, leaving 6 bases between the germline ends. Germline loops: CDR1 MGHRA, CDR2 YSYEKL. This CDR3 is CASSQESSYGYTF. CDR3 sequence (DNA): TGCGCCAGCAGCCAAGAGAGTAGCTATGGCTACACCTTC.

This clone was detected once. This chain uses TRBV4-1 with TRBJ2-1; 7 nucleotides line up with TRBD2. Germline V CDR1 and CDR2: MGHRA, YSYEKL. V gave up 0 bases and J gave up 0 bases; unmatched junction bases: 11. The CDR3 has 19 residues. The CDR3 bases are TGCGCCAGCAGCCAAGAAGGGGTGTTAGCGGGTTTCTCCTACAATGAGCAGTTCTTC. The encoded protein is CASSQEGVLAGFSYNEQFF.

For the CDR3, the DNA is TGTGCCAGCAGTTTTGGTTCGGCGAACACTGAAGCTTTCTTT. Translated, it gives CASSFGSANTEAFF. This chain connects TRBV28 to TRBJ1-1, with D hard to call. Germline CDR1 reads MDHEN; CDR2 reads SYDVKM. This CDR3 has 14 residues. V shed 3 bases and J shed 1 base, with 9 bases lying between them.

V is TRBV29-1 and J is TRBJ2-1, with 12 bases fitting TRBD2. The V gene end was trimmed by 2 bases and the J gene end by 9 bases; junction bases not matched to a gene: 5. Germline V gene lookup returns CDR1 SQVTM and CDR2 ANQGSEA. CDR3 size: 14 residues. DNA for the CDR3: TGCAGCGTTGAATACCTAGCGGGAGGGGGTGAGCAGTTCTTC. Translation: CSVEYLAGGGEQFF.

The chain carries TRBV4-3 and TRBJ1-2; weak D call: TRBD1 (6 bases). Trimming left V 1 base short and J 6 bases short, with 9 bases between. The V gene's germline CDR1 is LGHNA and CDR2 YSLEER. This CDR3 is 13 amino acids long. The CDR3 loop reads CASSQAGDHGYTF. As DNA, the CDR3 is TGCGCCAGCAGCCAAGCAGGGGACCATGGCTACACCTTC.

The gene calls are TRBV5-6 and TRBJ2-7; TRBD1 is a possible D gene (6 bases). V was trimmed by 3 bases and J by 2 bases, leaving 9 bases between them. CDR1 and CDR2 (germline): SGHDT, YYEEEE. This CDR3 spans 13 amino acids. This CDR3 reads CASSSGDAYEQYF. The CDR3 DNA is TGTGCCAGCAGCTCAGGGGACGCCTACGAGCAGTACTTC.

The chain carries TRBV14 and TRBJ2-3; D is unresolved. The V end lost 2 bases, the J end lost 0 bases, and 6 bases lay between the germline ends. CDR3 length: 14 amino acids. Per the germline V gene, CDR1 is SGHDN and CDR2 is FVKESK. CDR3 protein: CASSQMESTDTQYF. Written as DNA, the CDR3 is TGTGCCAGCAGCCAAATGGAAAGCACAGATACGCAGTATTTT.

This rearrangement joins TRBV7-6 to TRBJ1-1; possibly TRBD1 for D (6 bases). In germline, CDR1 is SGHVS, CDR2 FNYEAQ. The CDR3 spans 14 residues. V lost 5 bases and J 1 base, leaving 11 bases between the germline ends. The CDR3 DNA follows: TGTGCCAGCAGCGGGGGACACCAGAACACTGAAGCTTTCTTT. It translates to CASSGGHQNTEAFF. The full variable domain, with the rest looked up from reference TRBV7-6 and TRBJ1-1, is GAGVSQSPRYKVTKRGQDVALRCDPISGHVSLYWYRQALGQGPEFLTYFNYEAQQDKSGLPNDRFSAERPEGSISTLTIQRTEQRDSAMYRCASSGGHQNTEAFFGQGTRLTVV.

V is TRBV5-1 and J is TRBJ2-3, with D possibly being TRBD1 (6 bases). The germline CDR1 and CDR2 sequences are SGHRS and YFSETQ. Trimming removed 0 bases from V and 3 bases from J, with 17 bases in between. This CDR3 region has 17 residues. The CDR3 is CASSLAFSAGTTDTQYF. The CDR3 DNA follows: TGCGCCAGCAGCTTGGCCTTCTCGGCAGGGACAACAGATACGCAGTATTTT.

V and J are TRBV7-9 and TRBJ2-1; D is possibly TRBD1 (6 bases). V lost 1 base, J lost 8 bases, and 12 bases lay in between. CDR1 SEHNR and CDR2 FQNEAQ come from the germline V gene (reference sequence). The CDR3 spans 14 residues. The CDR3 loop reads CASSLELDSDEQFF. CDR3 sequence (DNA): TGTGCCAGCAGCTTAGAGTTGGACAGCGATGAGCAGTTCTTC.

The gene calls are TRBV11-2 and TRBJ2-3, with 9 bases fitting TRBD1. Germline CDR1 and CDR2: SGHAT and FQNNGV. The CDR3 is 19 residues long. V lost 5 bases to trimming and J lost 5 bases; unmatched junction nucleotides: 20. CDR3 in amino acids: CASSPLRDPYRGLIDTQYF. CDR3 DNA: TGTGCCAGCAGCCCGCTTAGGGATCCCTACAGGGGGCTCATAGATACGCAGTATTTT. Variable domain in full (rest from reference TRBV11-2 and TRBJ2-3): EAGVAQSPRYKIIEKRQSVAFWCNPISGHATLYWYQQILGQGPKLLIQFQNNGVVDDSQLPKDRFSAERLKGVDSTLKIQPAKLEDSAVYLCASSPLRDPYRGLIDTQYFGPGTRLTVL.